This TCR beta chain was recovered during a study of a mutant IDH1 vaccine in newly diagnosed glioma. Study details: Patients, over weeks 1, 3, 5, 7, 11, 15, 19 and 23, received a total of eight vaccinations. Pretreatment consisted of radiotherapy, temozolomide, or both, with most receiving both. Investigators started vaccination 4-6 weeks after radiotherapy alone, or with temozolomide cycles.

With respect to this clone: Its cognate antigen is unknown.

Time point indicated: week 23, last vaccination. Every vaccine dose comprised 300 ug of mutant IDH1 20-mer peptide plus topical imiquimod. Libraries were prepared by immunoSEQ multiplex PCR; TCRdb keeps only in-frame clonotypes and omits some of them. The top ten clones hold 6.3% of a sample with fewer than 45,000 clones, 60% to 85% of them seen once. Germline CDR1 MGHRA, CDR2 YSYEKL. V gave up 5 bases and J gave up 7 bases; unmatched junction bases: 7. CDR3 length: 13 amino acids. This rearrangement joins TRBV4-1 to TRBJ2-7; TRBD2 agrees at 8 bases. This sequence was found in a woman aged 40 to 50 with glioma. Some clones in this sample may be carry-over from other donors' samples. Sequences were derived from PBMCs, sampled from a glioma patient whose treatment included an IDH1 peptide vaccine. The CDR3 loop reads CASSFGRAMEQYF. CDR3 nucleotide sequence: TGCGCCAGCAGCTTCGGGAGGGCGATGGAGCAGTACTTC.